Listed below are T cell receptor beta chains from one sample, sequenced in a study of cytomegalovirus exposure and HLA in healthy donors. Method: immunoSEQ multiplex PCR; TCRdb's copy keeps in-frame clones and lacks some. The sample lists 85,000 to 100,000 clones, nearly 70% seen once, with approximately 2.9% in the top ten. The specimen was PBMCs. These receptors all stem from a man aged 50-59 years in good health and CMV-seronegative. Both conserved end residues are part of each CDR3. Fields, in order: J gene, V gene, D gene, clone size, CDR3 protein, CDR3 DNA. A D gene is named only where the DNA matches it firmly. Clone size is stated in some rows and not others, as once, few, many or a class when expanded.

j_call: TRBJ2-1; v_call: TRBV11-2; d_call: -; clone_size: -; cdr3_aa: CASSPSEGPYNEQFF; cdr3_nt: TGTGCCAGCAGCCCATCGGAGGGCCCTTACAATGAGCAGTTCTTC
j_call: TRBJ2-7; v_call: TRBV28; d_call: TRBD1; clone_size: -; cdr3_aa: CASIRDRASYEQYF; cdr3_nt: TGTGCCAGCATCCGGGACAGGGCCTCCTACGAGCAGTACTTC
j_call: TRBJ1-6; v_call: TRBV6-5; d_call: TRBD1; clone_size: -; cdr3_aa: CASSYETGVASPLHF; cdr3_nt: TGTGCCAGCAGTTACGAGACAGGGGTCGCATCACCCCTCCACTTT
j_call: TRBJ2-7; v_call: TRBV25-1; d_call: TRBD1; clone_size: -; cdr3_aa: CASRQGKTEQYF; cdr3_nt: TGTGCCAGCCGACAGGGAAAAACCGAGCAGTACTTC
j_call: TRBJ2-1; v_call: TRBV5-1; d_call: TRBD2; clone_size: -; cdr3_aa: CASSLGLADYNEQFF; cdr3_nt: TGCGCCAGCAGCTTGGGACTAGCGGACTACAATGAGCAGTTCTTC
j_call: TRBJ1-4; v_call: TRBV2; d_call: TRBD1; clone_size: once; cdr3_aa: CASSEIRGQENLFF; cdr3_nt: TGTGCCAGCAGTGAAATCAGGGGGCAGGAAAACCTGTTTTTT
j_call: TRBJ1-4; v_call: TRBV29-1; d_call: TRBD1; clone_size: -; cdr3_aa: CSVDPGGNEKLFF; cdr3_nt: TGCAGCGTTGACCCAGGGGGCAATGAAAAACTGTTTTTT
j_call: TRBJ1-1; v_call: TRBV7-9; d_call: -; clone_size: -; cdr3_aa: CASSSRTPGVTEAFF; cdr3_nt: TGTGCCAGCAGCAGTAGAACCCCAGGGGTCACTGAAGCTTTCTTT
j_call: TRBJ2-1; v_call: TRBV23-1; d_call: -; clone_size: few; cdr3_aa: CASRPTKGVNEQFF; cdr3_nt: TGCGCCAGCAGGCCAACGAAGGGGGTCAATGAGCAGTTCTTC
j_call: TRBJ1-1; v_call: TRBV18; d_call: -; clone_size: -; cdr3_aa: CASSPREGAGEAFF; cdr3_nt: TGTGCCAGCTCACCACGGGAGGGAGCGGGTGAAGCTTTCTTT
j_call: TRBJ2-1; v_call: TRBV7-9; d_call: -; clone_size: -; cdr3_aa: CASSATYNEQFF; cdr3_nt: TGTGCCAGCAGCGCGACCTACAATGAGCAGTTCTTC
j_call: TRBJ1-1; v_call: TRBV28; d_call: -; clone_size: -; cdr3_aa: CASTGWDEAFF; cdr3_nt: TGTGCCAGCACAGGGTGGGATGAAGCTTTCTTT
j_call: TRBJ1-4; v_call: TRBV29-1; d_call: -; clone_size: -; cdr3_aa: CSVTGTTNEKLLF; cdr3_nt: TGCAGCGTTACAGGTACAACTAATGAAAAACTGCTTTTT
j_call: TRBJ1-3; v_call: TRBV5-1; d_call: -; clone_size: -; cdr3_aa: CASSLLGVSGNTIYF; cdr3_nt: TGCGCCAGCAGCTTGCTAGGGGTTTCTGGAAACACCATATATTTT
j_call: TRBJ2-2; v_call: TRBV15; d_call: TRBD2; clone_size: -; cdr3_aa: CATGGGSDTGELFF; cdr3_nt: TGTGCCACGGGCGGCGGGAGCGACACCGGGGAGCTGTTTTTT
j_call: TRBJ1-1; v_call: TRBV10-3; d_call: TRBD1; clone_size: few; cdr3_aa: CAISSSRDSNTEAFF; cdr3_nt: TGTGCCATCAGCTCCTCCCGGGACAGTAACACTGAAGCTTTCTTT
j_call: TRBJ1-2; v_call: TRBV7-9; d_call: -; clone_size: -; cdr3_aa: CASSLGGFRVNGYTF; cdr3_nt: TGTGCCAGCAGCTTAGGTGGTTTCAGGGTCAATGGCTACACCTTC